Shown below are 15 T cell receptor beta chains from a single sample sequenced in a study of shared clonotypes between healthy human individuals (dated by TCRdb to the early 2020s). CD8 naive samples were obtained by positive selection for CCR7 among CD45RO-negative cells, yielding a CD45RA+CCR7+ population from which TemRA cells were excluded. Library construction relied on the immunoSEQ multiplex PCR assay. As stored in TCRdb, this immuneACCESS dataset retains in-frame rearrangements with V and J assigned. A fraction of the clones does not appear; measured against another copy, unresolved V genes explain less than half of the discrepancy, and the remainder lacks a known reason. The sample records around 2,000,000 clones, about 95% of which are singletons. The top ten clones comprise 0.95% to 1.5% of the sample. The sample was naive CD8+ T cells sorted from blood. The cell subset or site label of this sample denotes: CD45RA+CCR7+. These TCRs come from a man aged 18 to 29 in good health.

The CDR3 DNA reads TGTGCCAGTTTAACTAGCGGGAGGGGAACGGATACGCAGTATTTT. Amino acids: CASLTSGRGTDTQYF. The V gene is TRBV13, the J gene TRBJ2-3; 13 bases line up with TRBD2. Germline CDR1 and CDR2: PRHDT and FYEKMQ (reference sequence). With 9 bases clipped from V and 6 bases from J, the junction kept 9 bases outside the gene matches. This CDR3 is built from 15 residues.

CDR3 coding DNA: TGTGCCAGCAGCTTGTTTCTAGCGGAGCCCGGTTTCAGCTTGGAGACCCAGTACTTC. Amino acid sequence: CASSLFLAEPGFSLETQYF. V is TRBV5-6 and J is TRBJ2-5, with 7 positions matching TRBD2. Trimming took 1 base from V and 5 from J; bases not matched to a gene: 20. This CDR3 has 19 residues. The germline gives CDR1 SGHDT, CDR2 YYEEEE. Using reference TRBV5-6 and TRBJ2-5 for the parts outside the CDR3, the full variable domain is DAGVTQSPTHLIKTRGQQVTLRCSPKSGHDTVSWYQQALGQGPQFIFQYYEEEERQRGNFPDRFSGHQFPNYSSELNVNALLLGDSALYLCASSLFLAEPGFSLETQYFGPGTRLLVL.

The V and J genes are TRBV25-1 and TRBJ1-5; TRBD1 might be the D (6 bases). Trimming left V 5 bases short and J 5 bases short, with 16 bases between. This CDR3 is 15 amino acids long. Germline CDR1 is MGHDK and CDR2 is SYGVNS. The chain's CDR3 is CASSPWTDMDQPQHF. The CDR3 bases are TGTGCCAGCAGTCCCTGGACAGATATGGATCAGCCCCAGCATTTT.

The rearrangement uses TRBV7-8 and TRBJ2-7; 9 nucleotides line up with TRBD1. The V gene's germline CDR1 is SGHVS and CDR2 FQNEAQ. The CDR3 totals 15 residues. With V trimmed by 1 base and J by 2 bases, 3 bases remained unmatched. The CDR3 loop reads CASSLDRQGAYEQYF. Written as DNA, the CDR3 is TGTGCCAGCAGCTTAGACCGACAGGGGGCCTACGAGCAGTACTTC.

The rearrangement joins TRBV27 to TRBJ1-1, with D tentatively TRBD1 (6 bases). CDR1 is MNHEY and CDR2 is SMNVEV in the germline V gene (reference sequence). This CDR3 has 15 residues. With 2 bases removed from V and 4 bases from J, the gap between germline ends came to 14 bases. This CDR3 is CASSLATGGGTEAFF. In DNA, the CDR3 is TGTGCCAGCAGTTTAGCTACGGGGGGCGGCACTGAAGCTTTCTTT.

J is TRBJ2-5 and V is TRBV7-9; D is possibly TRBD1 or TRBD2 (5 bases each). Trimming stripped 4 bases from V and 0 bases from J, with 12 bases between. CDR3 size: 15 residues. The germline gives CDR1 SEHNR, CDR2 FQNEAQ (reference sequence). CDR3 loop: CASSSDEGYQETQYF. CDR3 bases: TGTGCCAGCAGCTCGGACGAGGGGTACCAAGAGACCCAGTACTTC.

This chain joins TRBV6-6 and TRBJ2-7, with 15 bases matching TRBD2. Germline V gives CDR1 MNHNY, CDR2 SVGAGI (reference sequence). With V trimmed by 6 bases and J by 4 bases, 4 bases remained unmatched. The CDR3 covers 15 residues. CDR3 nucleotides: TGTGCCAGCAGAAAGGGACTAGCGGGGGGATACGAGCAGTACTTC. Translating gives CASRKGLAGGYEQYF.

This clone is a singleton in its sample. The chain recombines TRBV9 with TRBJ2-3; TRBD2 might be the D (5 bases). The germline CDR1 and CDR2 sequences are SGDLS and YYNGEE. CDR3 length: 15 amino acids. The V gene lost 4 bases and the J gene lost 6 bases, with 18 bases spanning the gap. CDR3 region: CASSSWTVPGDTQYF. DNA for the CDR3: TGTGCCAGCAGCTCCTGGACTGTACCGGGGGATACGCAGTATTTT.

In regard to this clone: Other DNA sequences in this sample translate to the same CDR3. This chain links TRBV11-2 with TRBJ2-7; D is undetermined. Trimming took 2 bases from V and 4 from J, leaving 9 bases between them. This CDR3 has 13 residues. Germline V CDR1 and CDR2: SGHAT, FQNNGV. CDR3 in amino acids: CASSLPGFYEQYF. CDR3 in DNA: TGTGCCAGCAGCTTACCAGGCTTTTACGAGCAGTACTTC.

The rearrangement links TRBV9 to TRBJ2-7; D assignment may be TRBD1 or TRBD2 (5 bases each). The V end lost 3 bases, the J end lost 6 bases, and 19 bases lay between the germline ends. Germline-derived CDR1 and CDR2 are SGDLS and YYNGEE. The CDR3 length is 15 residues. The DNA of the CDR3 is TGTGCCAGCAGCGGGGAGAGTGGGGCACGTTCCGAGCAGTACTTC. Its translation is CASSGESGARSEQYF.

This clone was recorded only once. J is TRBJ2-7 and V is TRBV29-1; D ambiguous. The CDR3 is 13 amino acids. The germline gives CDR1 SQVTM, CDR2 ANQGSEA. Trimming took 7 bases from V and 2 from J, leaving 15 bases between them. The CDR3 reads CSARPGSAYEQYF. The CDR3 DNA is TGCAGCGCAAGACCGGGCTCTGCCTACGAGCAGTACTTC.

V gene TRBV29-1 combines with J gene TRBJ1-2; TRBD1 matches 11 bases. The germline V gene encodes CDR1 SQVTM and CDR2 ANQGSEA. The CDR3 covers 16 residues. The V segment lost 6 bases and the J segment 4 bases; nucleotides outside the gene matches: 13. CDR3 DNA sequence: TGCAGCGTCGTCTTGGACAGGGGGCTAGCGGGCTATGGCTACACCTTC. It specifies CSVVLDRGLAGYGYTF.

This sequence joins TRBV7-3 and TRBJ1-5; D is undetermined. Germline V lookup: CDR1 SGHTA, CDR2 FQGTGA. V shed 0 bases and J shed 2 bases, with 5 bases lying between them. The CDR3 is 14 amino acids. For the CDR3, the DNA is TGTGCCAGCAGCTTAACAGGGTGCAATCAGCCCCAGCATTTT. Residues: CASSLTGCNQPQHF.

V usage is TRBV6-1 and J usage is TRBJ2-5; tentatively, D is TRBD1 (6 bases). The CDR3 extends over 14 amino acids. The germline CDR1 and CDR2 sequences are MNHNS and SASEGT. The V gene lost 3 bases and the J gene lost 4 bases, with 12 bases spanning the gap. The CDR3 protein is CASSDLQGLETQYF. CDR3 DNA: TGTGCCAGCAGTGATTTACAGGGCCTAGAGACCCAGTACTTC.

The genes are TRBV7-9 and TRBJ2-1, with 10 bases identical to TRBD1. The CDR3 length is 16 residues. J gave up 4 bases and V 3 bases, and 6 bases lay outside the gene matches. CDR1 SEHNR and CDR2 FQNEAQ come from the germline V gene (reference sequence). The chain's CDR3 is CASSFYRDRGYNEQFF. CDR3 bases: TGTGCCAGCAGCTTTTACCGGGACAGGGGTTACAATGAGCAGTTCTTC.